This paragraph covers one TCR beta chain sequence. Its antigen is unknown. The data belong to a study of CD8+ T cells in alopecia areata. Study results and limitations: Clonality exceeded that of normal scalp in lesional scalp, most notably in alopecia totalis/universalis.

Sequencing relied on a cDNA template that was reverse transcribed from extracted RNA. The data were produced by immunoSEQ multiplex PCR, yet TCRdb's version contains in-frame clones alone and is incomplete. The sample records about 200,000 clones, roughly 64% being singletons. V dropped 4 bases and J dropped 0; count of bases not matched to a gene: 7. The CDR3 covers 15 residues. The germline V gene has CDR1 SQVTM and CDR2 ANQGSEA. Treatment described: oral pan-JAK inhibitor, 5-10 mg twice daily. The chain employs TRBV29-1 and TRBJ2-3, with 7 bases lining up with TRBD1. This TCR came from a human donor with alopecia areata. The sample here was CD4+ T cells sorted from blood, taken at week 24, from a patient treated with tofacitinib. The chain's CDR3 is CSVVLGQVSTDTQYF. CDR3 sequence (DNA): TGCAGCGTTGTCTTAGGACAGGTTAGCACAGATACGCAGTATTTT.